The following is a TCR beta chain sequence with its context. This entry comes from a study of blood T cell repertoires in COVID-19. In assigning cohorts, the study relied on participant-reported clinical history. Clones were read by immunoSEQ multiplex PCR, and TCRdb kept only the in-frame ones, dropping some. The sample records around 250,000 clones, roughly 85% being singletons. The CDR3 is made up of 11 amino acids. Trimming took 4 bases from V and 9 from J, leaving 4 bases between them. Germline CDR1 reads LGHNT; CDR2 reads FRNRAP. The receptor was isolated from a woman in her forties or fifties who had recovered from COVID-19. Sequences were obtained from PBMCs or T cells enriched from blood (not recorded which). The V and J genes are TRBV12-5 and TRBJ1-6; no definite D call. The CDR3 loop reads CASGSVSPLHF. The CDR3 DNA follows: TGTGCTAGTGGTTCCGTTTCACCCCTCCACTTT.